This T cell receptor beta chain was recorded in a study of blood T cell repertoires in COVID-19. Across the whole study: The United States, Italy and Spain were the sources of the acute and convalescent COVID-19 samples. The analysed material was cDNA or gDNA that came from T cells, B-cell-depleted T cells, or PBMCs.

Trimming pared 1 base from V and 8 bases from J, leaving 14 bases between. This CDR3 spans 14 amino acids. Looked up from germline, CDR1 is MGHRA and CDR2 is YSYEKL. TCRdb's copy holds only in-frame clones and misses some; the assay was immunoSEQ multiplex PCR. This repertoire shows approximately 320,000 clones, 89% found once; its top ten account for approximately 10%. This clone turned up a few times. The gene calls are TRBV4-1 and TRBJ1-2, with TRBD1 as a possible D gene (5 bases). The sequence was obtained from a woman in her thirties with COVID-19, enrolled during active disease. The material sequenced was peripheral blood. The CDR3 DNA sequence: TGCGCCAGCAGCCAAGTAGTCAGGGAAGAAGGCTACACCTTC. This translates into CASSQVVREEGYTF.